This T cell receptor (beta chain) came from a study of response to subunit inactivated influenza vaccine. Study-wide results and limits: Authors suggested that a seasonal influenza vaccination recruits few new T cells each time.

This clonotype appeared a few times. Its specificity is not known. In this CDR3 the conserved last residue, phenylalanine or tryptophan, is missing, so a read error is likely. Because the CDR3's place on the DNA is in doubt, the DNA is left out and the CDR3 is given as listed by TCRdb. TCRdb used MiXCR to reprocess the RT-PCR reads, holding one entry per CDR3 protein. Among 600,000 to 850,000 distinct CDR3 sequences, 12% to 15% were seen once, and the ten largest hold 7.5% to 9%. The receptor's source is a man aged 45-65 years who received an inactivated influenza vaccine. Sequencing used PBMCs from blood, obtained approximately 15 days before vaccination.

The CDR3 loop reads CASSDTGTGPSAWY. This chain joins TRBV28 and TRBJ1-1; TRBD1 is taken as the D call from the table, unchecked against the DNA. The CDR3 is 14 residues long, counting both termini. Germline CDR1 is MDHEN and CDR2 is SYDVKM.